This is a list of T cell receptor beta chains from one sample in a study of cytomegalovirus exposure and HLA in healthy donors. TCRdb's copy holds only in-frame clones and misses some; the assay was immunoSEQ multiplex PCR. Found here are 50,000 to 70,000 clones, around 80% of them singletons; the top ten hold around 3.9%. The sample consisted of PBMCs. These receptors came from a woman between 35 and 50 years old in good health and CMV-seronegative. Each CDR3 is given with its conserved first and last residue. D genes are given only for firm matches. Clone size is stated in some rows and not others, as once, few, many or a class when expanded.

TRBV5-1,NA,TRBD1,TRBJ2-1,CASSLQGAAIEQFF,TGCGCCAGCAGCTTGCAGGGGGCCGCGATTGAGCAGTTCTTC
TRBV19,NA,NA,TRBJ2-3,CASRGARRGSDTQYF,TGTGCCAGTAGGGGGGCGCGCAGGGGATCCGATACGCAGTATTTT
TRBV18,NA,NA,TRBJ2-5,CASSPLEHLQETQYF,TGTGCCAGCTCACCTCTAGAACACCTCCAAGAGACCCAGTACTTC
TRBV4-2,NA,NA,TRBJ2-2,CASSQGARQTTGELFF,TGTGCCAGCAGCCAAGGGGCGAGACAGACCACCGGGGAGCTGTTTTTT
TRBV10-3,NA,NA,TRBJ2-5,CAISEGGRAQETQYF,TGTGCCATCAGTGAGGGGGGCAGGGCGCAAGAGACCCAGTACTTC
TRBV28,NA,TRBD2,TRBJ2-7,CASSLSSSGRWYEQYF,TGTGCCAGCAGTTTGTCGTCTAGCGGGAGGTGGTACGAGCAGTACTTC
TRBV18,few,TRBD1,TRBJ1-2,CASSPYWLAGTGVGNDYGYTF,TGTGCCAGCTCACCATACTGGCTTGCGGGGACAGGGGTAGGAAACGACTATGGCTACACCTTC
TRBV11-3,NA,NA,TRBJ1-1,CASSLYGNTEAFF,TGTGCCAGCAGCTTGTACGGGAACACTGAAGCTTTCTTT
TRBV7-8,NA,TRBD1,TRBJ1-3,CASSYRGSGNTIYF,TGTGCCAGCAGCTACAGGGGGTCTGGAAACACCATATATTTT
TRBV9,NA,TRBD2,TRBJ2-2,CASKRAGENTGELFF,TGTGCCAGCAAAAGGGCGGGAGAGAACACCGGGGAGCTGTTTTTT
TRBV12-5,NA,TRBD2,TRBJ2-2,CASGTGTSPNTGELFF,TGTGCTAGTGGTACCGGGACTAGCCCTAACACCGGGGAGCTGTTTTTT
TRBV11-3,NA,TRBD1,TRBJ2-1,CASSLDWRGQGDNEQFF,TGTGCCAGCAGCTTAGATTGGCGGGGACAGGGGGACAATGAGCAGTTCTTC
TRBV5-1,NA,NA,TRBJ1-1,CASSLIGAGNTEAFF,TGCGCCAGCAGCTTGATAGGGGCCGGGAACACTGAAGCTTTCTTT
TRBV7-8,NA,TRBD1,TRBJ1-5,CASSPGTGFYGNQPQHF,TGTGCCAGCAGCCCTGGGACAGGATTCTACGGCAATCAGCCCCAGCATTTT
TRBV19,NA,NA,TRBJ2-1,CASSIFPVNEQFF,TGTGCCAGTAGTATTTTCCCAGTCAATGAGCAGTTCTTC
TRBV4-1,NA,NA,TRBJ2-1,CASSQAPGYNEQFF,TGCGCCAGCAGCCAAGCCCCCGGGTACAATGAGCAGTTCTTC
TRBV19,NA,TRBD1,TRBJ1-1,CASSTGQGWYGTEAFF,TGTGCCAGTAGTACCGGACAGGGGTGGTATGGCACTGAAGCTTTCTTT
TRBV6-5,NA,TRBD2,TRBJ2-1,CASSLGLAGPEFF,TGTGCCAGCAGCTTGGGACTAGCGGGTCCCGAGTTCTTC
TRBV5-1,few,TRBD2,TRBJ2-7,CASKGTSEYGEQYF,TGCGCCAGCAAGGGGACTAGCGAGTACGGCGAGCAGTACTTC
TRBV5-4,NA,NA,TRBJ2-1,CASSRGNSYNEQFF,TGTGCCAGCAGCCGCGGGAACTCCTACAATGAGCAGTTCTTC
TRBV7-9,few,NA,TRBJ2-2,CASRRTEDTGELFF,TGTGCCAGCAGACGGACAGAGGACACCGGGGAGCTGTTTTTT
TRBV5-1,NA,TRBD1,TRBJ2-7,CASSSDRGVDEQYF,TGCGCCAGCAGCTCGGACAGGGGAGTAGACGAGCAGTACTTC
TRBV6-1,NA,NA,TRBJ2-1,CASSEPGLPYNEQFF,TGTGCCAGCAGTGAACCGGGACTTCCCTACAATGAGCAGTTCTTC
TRBV28,few,NA,TRBJ2-3,CASSRTDTQYF,TGTGCCAGCAGCCGGACAGATACGCAGTATTTT
TRBV9,NA,NA,TRBJ1-1,CASSVGGSAGAFF,TGTGCCAGCAGCGTAGGGGGGTCGGCGGGGGCTTTCTTT
TRBV9,NA,TRBD2,TRBJ2-3,CASSVAPSGGTDTQYF,TGTGCCAGCAGCGTAGCTCCCAGCGGGGGCACAGATACGCAGTATTTT
TRBV7-2,NA,NA,TRBJ2-1,CASSLALGRPPYNEQFF,TGTGCCAGCAGCTTAGCGCTCGGGAGACCCCCCTACAATGAGCAGTTCTTC
TRBV28,few,NA,TRBJ2-7,CASGVGPYEQYF,TGTGCCAGTGGAGTAGGTCCCTACGAGCAGTACTTC
TRBV19,few,NA,TRBJ2-5,CASSIGRVRETQYF,TGTGCCAGTAGTATAGGGCGGGTAAGAGAGACCCAGTACTTC
TRBV6-1,NA,NA,TRBJ1-4,CASSEAGRSFATNEKLFF,TGTGCCAGCAGTGAGGCGGGACGGAGCTTTGCAACTAATGAAAAACTGTTTTTT
TRBV29-1,few,NA,TRBJ2-5,CSVIHTRAGETQYF,TGCAGCGTTATCCACACTCGGGCAGGGGAGACCCAGTACTTC
TRBV4-2,NA,NA,TRBJ2-2,CASRTTGELFF,TGTGCCAGCCGAACAACCGGGGAGCTGTTTTTT
TRBV7-6,NA,NA,TRBJ1-1,CASSLAGHSNTEAFF,TGTGCCAGCAGCTTAGCGGGACACTCGAACACTGAAGCTTTCTTT
TRBV19,NA,NA,TRBJ1-1,CATRIQVNTEAFF,TGTGCCACCCGAATACAAGTGAACACTGAAGCTTTCTTT
TRBV6-6,NA,TRBD1,TRBJ2-7,CASSWGTGLYEQYF,TGTGCCAGCAGTTGGGGGACAGGGTTGTACGAGCAGTACTTC
TRBV5-6,NA,NA,TRBJ1-3,CASSLGLSGLSGNTIYF,TGTGCCAGCAGCTTGGGATTATCAGGGTTAAGTGGAAACACCATATATTTT
TRBV18,NA,TRBD1,TRBJ1-3,CASSPGTGGRLVGNTIYF,TGTGCCAGCTCACCAGGGACAGGGGGCCGTCTGGTTGGAAACACCATATATTTT
TRBV6-5,NA,TRBD1,TRBJ1-2,CASSDRGNYGYTF,TGTGCCAGCAGCGACAGGGGAAACTATGGCTACACCTTC
TRBV27,NA,TRBD2,TRBJ2-7,CASSLTSGIGREQYF,TGTGCCAGCAGTCTGACTAGCGGGATTGGCCGCGAGCAGTACTTC
TRBV7-8,NA,TRBD1,TRBJ2-3,CASSLGHRTGASTDTQYF,TGTGCCAGCAGCTTAGGACACCGGACAGGCGCTAGCACAGATACGCAGTATTTT
TRBV20-1,NA,TRBD1,TRBJ2-7,CSGTGGYEQYF,TGCAGTGGGACAGGGGGCTACGAGCAGTACTTC
TRBV5-4,NA,TRBD2,TRBJ2-5,CASSKVPSGRSWETQYF,TGTGCCAGCAGTAAGGTCCCTAGCGGGAGGTCATGGGAGACCCAGTACTTC
TRBV5-1,once,NA,TRBJ2-3,CASRYAGQYTDTQYF,TGCGCCAGCCGCTATGCGGGACAGTACACAGATACGCAGTATTTT
TRBV4-3,NA,NA,TRBJ1-1,CASSREGGVRTEAFF,TGCGCCAGCAGCCGCGAGGGGGGGGTTCGGACTGAAGCTTTCTTT
TRBV7-3,NA,NA,TRBJ1-1,CASSQGGESTEAFF,TGTGCCAGCAGCCAAGGAGGGGAAAGCACTGAAGCTTTCTTT
TRBV6-1,NA,TRBD2,TRBJ2-2,CASSAGTSGRDPGELFF,TGTGCCAGCAGTGCCGGGACTAGCGGGAGGGACCCCGGGGAGCTGTTTTTT
TRBV6-5,NA,TRBD1,TRBJ1-2,CASRGQGLGYTF,TGTGCCAGCAGAGGACAGGGGCTTGGCTACACCTTC
TRBV5-6,NA,TRBD1,TRBJ2-7,CASSLAGSQLPGGEQYF,TGTGCCAGCAGCTTGGCAGGTAGCCAGCTGCCAGGGGGCGAGCAGTACTTC
TRBV27,once,TRBD1,TRBJ1-4,CASSWGQGTEKLFF,TGTGCCAGCAGTTGGGGACAGGGTACTGAAAAACTGTTTTTT
TRBV30,NA,NA,TRBJ2-1,CASSRSYNEQFF,TGTGCGTCTAGCCGGTCCTACAATGAGCAGTTCTTC
TRBV4-1,NA,TRBD1,TRBJ2-5,CASSVRDRGSSPNQETQYF,TGCGCCAGCAGCGTCCGGGACAGGGGCTCCTCACCTAACCAAGAGACCCAGTACTTC
TRBV20-1,NA,NA,TRBJ2-7,CSAGQGYEQYF,TGCAGTGCCGGCCAGGGTTACGAGCAGTACTTC